One and the same sample provided the 3 T cell receptor beta chains below, sequenced in a study of blood T cell repertoires in COVID-19. The repertoire was sequenced with immunoSEQ multiplex PCR; TCRdb's copy has only in-frame clones and lacks some. This table has roughly 250,000 clones, 85% to 90% appearing once. Sequencing input: PBMCs or T cells enriched from blood (not recorded which). The receptors were gathered from a woman aged 50 to 60 who had recovered from COVID-19.

This chain joins TRBV9 and TRBJ2-2; TRBD1 matches 10 bases. Germline V gene lookup returns CDR1 SGDLS and CDR2 YYNGEE. The CDR3 spans 16 residues. Trimming removed 4 bases from V and 7 bases from J; junction bases left unmatched: 10. The CDR3 nucleotides read TGTGCCAGCAGCATAACCGGGACAGGGGTCGGCGGGGAGCTGTTTTTT. It encodes CASSITGTGVGGELFF.

V usage is TRBV9 and J usage is TRBJ2-2; no definite D call. This CDR3 has 14 amino acids. The V end was cut by 3 bases, the J end by 4 bases, with 10 bases between. CDR1 and CDR2 (germline): SGDLS, YYNGEE. The CDR3 nucleotides are TGTGCCAGCAGCGAGACCTCGGGCACCGGGGAGCTGTTTTTT. This gives the protein CASSETSGTGELFF.

The chain couples TRBV28 to TRBJ1-2, with D perhaps matching TRBD1 (6 bases). The CDR3 totals 14 residues. Germline CDR1 MDHEN, CDR2 SYDVKM. V shed 5 bases and J shed 1 base, with 11 bases lying between them. The CDR3 loop is CASSPRTVNYGYTF. The DNA for the CDR3 is TGTGCCAGCAGTCCCCGGACAGTTAACTATGGCTACACCTTC.